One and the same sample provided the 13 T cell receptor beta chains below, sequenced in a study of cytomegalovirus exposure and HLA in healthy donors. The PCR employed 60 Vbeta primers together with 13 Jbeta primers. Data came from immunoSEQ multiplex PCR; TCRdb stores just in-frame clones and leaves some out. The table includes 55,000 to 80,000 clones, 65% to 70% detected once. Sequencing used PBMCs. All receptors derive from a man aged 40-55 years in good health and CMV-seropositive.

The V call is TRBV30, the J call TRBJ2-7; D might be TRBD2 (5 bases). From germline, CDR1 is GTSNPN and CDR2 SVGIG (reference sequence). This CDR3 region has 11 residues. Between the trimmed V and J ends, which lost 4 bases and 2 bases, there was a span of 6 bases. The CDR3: CAWTGAYEQYF. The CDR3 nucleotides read TGTGCCTGGACCGGGGCCTACGAGCAGTACTTC.

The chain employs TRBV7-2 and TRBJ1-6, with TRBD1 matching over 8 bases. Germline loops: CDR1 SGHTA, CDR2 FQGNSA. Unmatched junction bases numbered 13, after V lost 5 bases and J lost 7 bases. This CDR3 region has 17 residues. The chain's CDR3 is CASSRPGTGRGNSPLHF. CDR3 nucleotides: TGTGCCAGCAGCCGTCCCGGGACAGGACGCGGGAATTCACCCCTCCACTTT. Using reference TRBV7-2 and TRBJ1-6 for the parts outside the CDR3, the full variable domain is GAGVSQSPSNKVTEKGKDVELRCDPISGHTALYWYRQSLGQGLEFLIYFQGNSAPDKSGLPSDRFSAERTGGSVSTLTIQRTQQEDSAVYLCASSRPGTGRGNSPLHFGNGTRLTVT.

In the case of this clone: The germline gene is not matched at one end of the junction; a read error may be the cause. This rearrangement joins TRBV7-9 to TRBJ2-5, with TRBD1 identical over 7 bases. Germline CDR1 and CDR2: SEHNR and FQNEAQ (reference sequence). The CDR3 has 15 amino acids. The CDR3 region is CVSSLGTARRETQYF. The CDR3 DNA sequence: TGTGTCAGCAGCTTGGGGACAGCTCGACGAGAGACCCAGTACTTC.

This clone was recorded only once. DNA of the CDR3: TGTGCCAGCAGCGTAAGTGGGGCGGCGAATTCACCCCTCCACTTT. Its protein is CASSVSGAANSPLHF. The V and J genes are TRBV9 and TRBJ1-6; tentative D call: TRBD1 (5 bases). Germline assignment: CDR1 SGDLS and CDR2 YYNGEE. Trimming pared 1 base from V and 7 bases from J, leaving 12 bases between. The CDR3 extends over 15 amino acids.

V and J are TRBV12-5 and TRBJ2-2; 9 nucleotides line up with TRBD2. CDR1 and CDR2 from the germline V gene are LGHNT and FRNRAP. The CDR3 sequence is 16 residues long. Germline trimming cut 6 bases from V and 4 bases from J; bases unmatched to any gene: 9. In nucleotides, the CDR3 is TGTGCTAGTGGGACCCTAGCGGGAATTCTCACCGGGGAGCTGTTTTTT. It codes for CASGTLAGILTGELFF. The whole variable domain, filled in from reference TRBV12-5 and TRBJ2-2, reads DARVTQTPRHKVTEMGQEVTMRCQPILGHNTVFWYRQTMMQGLELLAYFRNRAPLDDSGMPKDRFSAEMPDATLATLKIQPSEPRDSAVYFCASGTLAGILTGELFFGEGSRLTVL.

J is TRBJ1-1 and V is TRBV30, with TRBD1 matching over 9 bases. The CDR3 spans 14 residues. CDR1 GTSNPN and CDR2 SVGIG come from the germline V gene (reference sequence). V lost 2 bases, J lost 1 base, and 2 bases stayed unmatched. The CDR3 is CAWSRDRANTEAFF. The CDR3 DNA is TGTGCCTGGAGTAGGGACAGGGCGAACACTGAAGCTTTCTTT.

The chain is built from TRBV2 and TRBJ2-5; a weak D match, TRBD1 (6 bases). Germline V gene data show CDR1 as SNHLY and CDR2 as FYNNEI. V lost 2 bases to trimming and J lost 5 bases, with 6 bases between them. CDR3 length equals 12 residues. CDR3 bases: TGTGCCAGCAGTGAAAGGGGGGAGACCCAGTACTTC. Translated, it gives CASSERGETQYF.

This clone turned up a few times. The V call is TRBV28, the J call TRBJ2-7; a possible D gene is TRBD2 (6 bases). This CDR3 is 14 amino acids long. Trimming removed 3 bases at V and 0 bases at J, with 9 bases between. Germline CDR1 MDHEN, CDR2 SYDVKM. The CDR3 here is CASSFAGGSYEQYF. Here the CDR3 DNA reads TGTGCCAGCAGTTTTGCCGGGGGCTCCTACGAGCAGTACTTC. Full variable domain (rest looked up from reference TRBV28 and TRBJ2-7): DVKVTQSSRYLVKRTGEKVFLECVQDMDHENMFWYRQDPGLGLRLIYFSYDVKMKEKGDIPEGYSVSREKKERFSLILESASTNQTSMYLCASSFAGGSYEQYFGPGTRLTVT.

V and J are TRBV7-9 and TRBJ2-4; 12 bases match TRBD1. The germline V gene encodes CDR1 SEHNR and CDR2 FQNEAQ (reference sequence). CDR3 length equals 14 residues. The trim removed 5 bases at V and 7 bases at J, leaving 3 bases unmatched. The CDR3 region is CASSQGQGANIQYF. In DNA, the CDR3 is TGTGCCAGCAGCCAGGGACAGGGGGCGAACATTCAGTACTTC.

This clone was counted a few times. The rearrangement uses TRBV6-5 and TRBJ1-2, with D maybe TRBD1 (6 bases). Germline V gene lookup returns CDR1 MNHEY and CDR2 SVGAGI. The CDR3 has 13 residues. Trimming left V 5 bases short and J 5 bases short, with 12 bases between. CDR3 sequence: CASSTGSGYGYTF. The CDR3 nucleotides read TGTGCCAGCAGTACAGGGTCGGGTTATGGCTACACCTTC.

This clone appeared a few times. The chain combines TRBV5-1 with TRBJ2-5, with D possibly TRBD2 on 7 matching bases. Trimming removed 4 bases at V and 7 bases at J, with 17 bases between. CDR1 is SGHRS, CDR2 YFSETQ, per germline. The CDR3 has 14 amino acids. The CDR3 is CASSPLGGLGTQYF. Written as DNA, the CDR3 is TGCGCCAGCAGCCCCCTCGGGGGGCTGGGGACCCAGTACTTC. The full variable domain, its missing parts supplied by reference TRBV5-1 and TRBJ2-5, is KAGVTQTPRYLIKTRGQQVTLSCSPISGHRSVSWYQQTPGQGLQFLFEYFSETQRNKGNFPGRFSGRQFSNSRSEMNVSTLELGDSALYLCASSPLGGLGTQYFGPGTRLLVL.

Written as DNA, the CDR3 is TGTGCCAGCAGCTTGGGTCCAGGGTCCGAGCAGTACTTC. It yields the protein CASSLGPGSEQYF. The chain has TRBV5-6 and TRBJ2-7, with D perhaps matching TRBD1 (5 bases). The V gene's germline CDR1 is SGHDT and CDR2 YYEEEE. CDR3 size: 13 residues. The V end was cut by 0 bases, the J end by 6 bases, with 10 bases between.

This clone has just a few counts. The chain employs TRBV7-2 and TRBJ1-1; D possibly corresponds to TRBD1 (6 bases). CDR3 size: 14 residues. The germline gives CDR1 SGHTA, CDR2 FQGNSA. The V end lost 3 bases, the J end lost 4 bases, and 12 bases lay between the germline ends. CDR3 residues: CASSFGGQGTEAFF. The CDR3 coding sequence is TGTGCCAGCAGCTTTGGGGGCCAGGGCACTGAAGCTTTCTTT.